These 22 T cell receptor beta chains came from one sample sequenced in a study of blood T cell repertoires in COVID-19. Produced via immunoSEQ multiplex PCR; TCRdb's table is partial and in-frame only. The data hold under 350,000 clones, with 70% to 90% observed a single time. Material: peripheral blood. These receptors were obtained from a woman aged 70-85 years with acute or convalescent COVID-19.

This chain uses TRBV24-1 with TRBJ1-1, with TRBD1 matching 7 bases. The J segment lost 4 bases and the V segment lost 3 bases, leaving 7 bases of the junction unmatched. Germline V gene lookup returns CDR1 KGHDR and CDR2 SFDVKD. The CDR3 extends over 15 amino acids. This CDR3 is CATSDTRQGATEAFF. The DNA for the CDR3 is TGTGCCACCAGTGATACCCGACAGGGTGCCACTGAAGCTTTCTTT.

The J gene is TRBJ1-3, the V gene TRBV6-5, with D unclear. Trimming removed 10 bases from V and 4 bases from J, with 8 bases in between. The CDR3 runs 11 residues. CDR1 and CDR2 (germline): MNHEY, SVGAGI. The CDR3 sequence: CATLRGNTIYF. CDR3 nucleotides: TGTGCCACCCTCAGGGGAAACACCATATATTTT.

This chain joins TRBV6-5 and TRBJ1-2; a weak D match, TRBD1 (6 bases). The V end lost 8 bases, the J end lost 4 bases, and 14 bases lay between the germline ends. The CDR3 has 13 residues. Germline CDR1 MNHEY, CDR2 SVGAGI. CDR3 region: CASVQGRSYGYTF. The CDR3 region has the DNA TGTGCCAGCGTGCAGGGGAGAAGCTATGGCTACACCTTC.

This clone turned up a few times. The V call is TRBV5-5, the J call TRBJ1-6; D gene unclear. CDR1 is SGHKS and CDR2 is YYEKEE in the germline V gene (reference sequence). Trimming removed 0 bases from V and 9 bases from J, with 19 bases in between. The CDR3 extends over 17 amino acids. CDR3 protein: CASSLEIGGRSTSPLHF. CDR3 coding DNA: TGTGCCAGCAGCTTGGAAATCGGAGGCAGATCTACTTCACCCCTCCACTTT.

This clone was counted only a few times. The chain couples TRBV18 to TRBJ1-3; no reliable D call. Trimming pared 3 bases from V and 4 bases from J, leaving 4 bases between. There are 12 residues in the CDR3. Looked up from germline, CDR1 is KGHSH and CDR2 is LQKENI. The CDR3 spells CASSPRGNTIYF. The CDR3 bases are TGTGCCAGCTCACCGCGCGGAAACACCATATATTTT.

V gene TRBV5-1 combines with J gene TRBJ1-2; 9 nucleotides align to TRBD1. Trimming removed 1 base from V and 3 bases from J; junction bases left unmatched: 4. The CDR3 runs to 15 residues. Per germline, CDR1 SGHRS and CDR2 YFSETQ. The CDR3 bases are TGCGCCAGCAGCTTGACAGGGGGCCTCGACTATGGCTACACCTTC. It is translated as CASSLTGGLDYGYTF.

V and J are TRBV2 and TRBJ1-1, with D unresolved. CDR3 length: 14 residues. V lost 3 bases and J 4 bases, leaving 12 bases between the germline ends. Germline CDR1 SNHLY, CDR2 FYNNEI. In nucleotides, the CDR3 is TGTGCCAGCAGTGAGGTGCACCCGGGCACTGAAGCTTTCTTT. Translation: CASSEVHPGTEAFF. Complete variable domain (other parts from reference TRBV2 and TRBJ1-1): EPEVTQTPSHQVTQMGQEVILRCVPISNHLYFYWYRQILGQKVEFLVSFYNNEISEKSEIFDDQFSVERPDGSNFTLKIRSTKLEDSAMYFCASSEVHPGTEAFFGQGTRLTVV.

This chain uses TRBV3-1 (or the pseudogene TRBV3-2) with TRBJ1-2, with a tentative D call TRBD1 (6 bases). The germline V and J ends were trimmed by 3 bases and 5 bases, with 13 bases remaining between them. The CDR3 extends over 14 amino acids. CDR1 and CDR2 from the germline V gene are LGHDT and YNNKEL (reference sequence). The CDR3 nucleotides read TGTGCCAGCAGCCAGTCCGGGACATTTTATGGCTACACCTTC. This encodes CASSQSGTFYGYTF.

This rearrangement joins TRBV3-1 (or the pseudogene TRBV3-2) to TRBJ1-5; a possible D gene is TRBD1 (5 bases). Deletions cut 5 bases from V and 6 bases from J, with 14 bases between. The CDR3 contains 14 residues. Looked up from germline, CDR1 is LGHDT and CDR2 is YNNKEL (reference sequence). The CDR3 is CASSGAVRGQPQHF. CDR3 in DNA: TGTGCCAGCAGCGGGGCCGTCCGAGGTCAGCCCCAGCATTTT.

This chain uses TRBV25-1 with TRBJ1-2; 10 bases line up with TRBD1. Losses at the gene ends were 3 bases for V and 4 bases for J; bases not matched to a gene: 5. Germline V gene data show CDR1 as MGHDK and CDR2 as SYGVNS. This CDR3 comprises 15 residues. The CDR3 nucleotides read TGTGCCAGCAGTGATCGGGACAGGGGAGTCTATGGCTACACCTTC. It is translated as CASSDRDRGVYGYTF.

The CDR3 DNA follows: TGTGCCAGCAGCGTACAGGGGGCGCCTAGGGCTTTCTTT. Translation gives CASSVQGAPRAFF. This rearrangement joins TRBV2 to TRBJ1-1; TRBD1 matches at 9 bases. From germline, CDR1 is SNHLY and CDR2 FYNNEI. The CDR3 is 13 residues long. Trimming took 6 bases from V and 11 from J; bases not matched to a gene: 10.

The sample holds a few counts of this clone. V usage is TRBV2 and J usage is TRBJ1-5; 12 bases fit TRBD1. The CDR3 is 16 amino acids. From germline, CDR1 is SNHLY and CDR2 FYNNEI. Trimming at V came to 1 base and at J to 7 bases, leaving 5 bases not matched to a gene. The CDR3 nucleotides read TGTGCCAGCAGTGAAGAAGGGACAGGGGGCGGCCAGCCCCAGCATTTT. Its translation is CASSEEGTGGGQPQHF. Supplemented by reference TRBV2 and TRBJ1-5, the full variable domain reads EPEVTQTPSHQVTQMGQEVILRCVPISNHLYFYWYRQILGQKVEFLVSFYNNEISEKSEIFDDQFSVERPDGSNFTLKIRSTKLEDSAMYFCASSEEGTGGGQPQHFGDGTRLSIL.

Notes on this clone: Other DNA sequences from this sample encode an identical CDR3 as well. The chain is built from TRBV3-1 (or the pseudogene TRBV3-2) and TRBJ2-7; no definite D call. Germline V gives CDR1 LGHDT, CDR2 YNNKEL (reference sequence). The germline V and J ends were trimmed by 1 base and 1 base, with 8 bases remaining between them. The CDR3 length is 14 residues. The CDR3 nucleotides read TGTGCCAGCAGCCAAGGGGCTCGTTCCTACGAGCAGTACTTC. It is translated as CASSQGARSYEQYF.

This chain links TRBV7-2 with TRBJ2-3; 11 bases match TRBD1. Germline CDR1 and CDR2: SGHTA and FQGNSA. This CDR3 has 18 amino acids. V was pared by 1 base and J by 1 base, with 7 bases of the junction left unmatched. CDR3 in DNA: TGTGCCAGCAGCTTAGGAGCTCCGGGACAGGGGGGCACAGATACGCAGTATTTT. It codes for CASSLGAPGQGGTDTQYF.

The chain carries TRBV9 and TRBJ1-3; possibly TRBD1 for D (5 bases). Trimming left V 4 bases short and J 4 bases short, with 12 bases between. Germline V CDR1 and CDR2: SGDLS, YYNGEE. CDR3 size: 14 residues. The CDR3 coding sequence is TGTGCCAGCAGCCCCGGGACTTCCGGAAACACCATATATTTT. Its protein product is CASSPGTSGNTIYF.

The chain combines TRBV6-5 with TRBJ2-7; 9 nucleotides agree with TRBD1. This CDR3 has 14 amino acids. J was trimmed by 5 bases and V by 6 bases; bases with no gene match: 8. From germline, CDR1 is MNHEY and CDR2 SVGAGI. The CDR3: CASRPPGQGNEQYF. Written as DNA, the CDR3 is TGTGCCAGCAGACCGCCGGGACAGGGCAACGAGCAGTACTTC.

The rearrangement links TRBV3-1 (or the pseudogene TRBV3-2) to TRBJ2-2, with TRBD1 identical over 7 bases. Germline V CDR1 and CDR2: LGHDT, YNNKEL (reference sequence). The CDR3 loop spans 17 amino acids. Trimming removed 2 bases from V and 1 base from J; junction bases left unmatched: 7. The CDR3: CASSQPATGVNTGELFF. The DNA for the CDR3 is TGTGCCAGCAGCCAACCGGCTACAGGGGTGAACACCGGGGAGCTGTTTTTT.

This chain links TRBV6-5 with TRBJ1-1; D unclear. The germline V gene has CDR1 MNHEY and CDR2 SVGAGI. The germline V and J ends were trimmed by 4 bases and 10 bases, with 13 bases remaining between them. The CDR3 extends over 12 amino acids. CDR3 sequence (DNA): TGTGCCAGCAGTTCCCCTGCCACGGGAGCTTTCTTT. This codes for CASSSPATGAFF.

CDR3 amino acids: CASSLSGTEIRNGSPLHF. The CDR3 nucleotides are TGCGCCAGCAGCTTGTCCGGGACAGAAATAAGGAACGGTTCACCCCTCCACTTT. This chain connects TRBV5-1 to TRBJ1-6; TRBD1 aligns across 7 bases. From germline, CDR1 is SGHRS and CDR2 YFSETQ. The CDR3 contains 18 residues. V shed 1 base, J shed 9 bases, and the junction held 16 bases outside the gene matches.

J is TRBJ1-5 and V is TRBV2, with 9 bases identical to TRBD1. The CDR3 contains 15 residues. CDR1 is SNHLY, CDR2 FYNNEI, per germline. Trimming took 4 bases from V and 5 from J; bases not matched to a gene: 6. The CDR3, as DNA: TGTGCCAGCAGTGGAGGGACAGGGATGTATCAGCCCCAGCATTTT. Translated, it gives CASSGGTGMYQPQHF.

This clone was seen a few times. This sequence joins TRBV2 and TRBJ1-1, with 9 positions matching TRBD1. The length of the CDR3 is 12 residues. With V trimmed by 6 bases and J by 9 bases, 5 bases remained unmatched. Germline V gene data show CDR1 as SNHLY and CDR2 as FYNNEI. The CDR3 DNA reads as TGTGCCAGCAGACAGGGGGCTAGCCAAGCTTTCTTT. Encoded protein: CASRQGASQAFF. Together with reference TRBV2 and TRBJ1-1, the CDR3 gives the full variable domain: EPEVTQTPSHQVTQMGQEVILRCVPISNHLYFYWYRQILGQKVEFLVSFYNNEISEKSEIFDDQFSVERPDGSNFTLKIRSTKLEDSAMYFCASRQGASQAFFGQGTRLTVV.

V gene TRBV15 combines with J gene TRBJ2-3; D might be TRBD2 (5 bases). CDR3 length: 18 amino acids. V was shortened by 1 base and J by 0 bases, with 17 bases between the two germline ends. CDR1 and CDR2 from the germline V gene are LNHNV and YYDKDF (reference sequence). CDR3 nucleotides: TGTGCCACCAGCAGAGGACTAACCTCCGTGGTGAGCACAGATACGCAGTATTTT. The encoded protein is CATSRGLTSVVSTDTQYF.